This T cell receptor beta chain came from a study of blood T cell dynamics during melanoma immunotherapy (dated by TCRdb to about 2020). With respect to the entire study: Patients with metastatic melanoma were treated with first-line pembrolizumab or nivolumab plus ipilimumab as standard of care in the United Kingdom. To identify early correlates of response, the study profiled peripheral T cell receptor repertoires in patients with metastatic melanoma before and after one cycle of checkpoint inhibitor therapy. A training cohort was formed from consecutive patients, and a further independent group of patients from the same centre was pooled into an external validation set.

In regard to this clone: Its antigen is not yet known. It has no much larger one-base neighbor in the sample; base qualities were not kept.

This specimen's time point label, interpreted: week 3, after first cycle of checkpoint inhibitor. Blood samples were taken before treatment (T0) and at week 3 (W3), following the first cycle of checkpoint blockade. Except for two patients with rapid clinical progression, response was assessed 12 weeks after the first infusion by RECIST 1.1; disease control meant complete response, partial response or stable disease. Patients with prior systemic cancer treatment, concomitant immunosuppressant therapy or synchronous other active malignancies were excluded. TCR beta was sequenced in both bulk PBMC and plasma cell-free DNA in order to track circulating cells as well as T cell turnover. Lymphoprep and SepMate tubes were used to isolate PBMC from blood, and red cell lysis was then performed. QIAamp DNA Blood Mini kits were used to extract DNA from PBMC and sorted T cell subsets. For every bulk PBMC sample, a fixed 350 ng of DNA was loaded. TCR beta CDR3 sequences were amplified from genomic DNA using the immunoSEQ TCRb Assay kit according to manufacturer instructions. The KAPA Library Quantification Kit for Illumina platforms was used to quantify pooled libraries by qPCR. Pooled libraries were sequenced on an Illumina NextSeq 500, clustered at roughly 0.6-1.2 pM. The paper's processing steps were these. TCR data were analyzed with immunoSEQ ANALYZER and the R LymphoSeq package. A rearrangement efficiency score was calculated as productive divided by the sum of productive and non-productive CDR3 sequences. Clonality was assessed using the Gini coefficient and diversity using the Renyi index at alpha=1, with pairwise comparisons between timepoints within each patient. In LymphoSeq, clonal relatedness was computed using an edit distance of 3, and repertoire similarity was computed using the Bhattacharyya coefficient. To classify response, a linear discriminant analysis based on week-3 changes in clonality and diversity was built using the R MASS and caret packages. What TCRdb holds here is the immuneACCESS table cut down to in-frame rearrangements. Part of the clones is not present; checked against another copy, under half of the missing clones reflect an unresolved V gene, and the others are unexplained. V and J calls and clone size are as listed in that table; D and trimming were resolved from the DNA. The sample includes about 11,000 clones, with around nine tenths observed a single time. In total, the top ten clones hold around 6.7% of the sample.

Findings and caveats that apply to the study as a whole: The relatively small sample size was acknowledged as something that could potentially limit how far the results can be generalized. Whether the T cell clones driving repertoire changes were melanoma-specific or reflected general immune activation could not be determined in the study. Unlike progressors, patients who went on to achieve disease control showed a bifurcated reorganization of the PBMC repertoire at W3, with either increased clonality or increased diversity.

Between the V and J ends, shortened by 2 bases and 3 bases respectively, the junction contains 8 bases. From the cysteine up to the phenylalanine, the CDR3 has a length of 14 residues. Only the CDR3 portion is preserved as DNA: 42 bases, with reading frame beginning at the first base. For CDR1 and CDR2, the germline V gene lists MNHEY and SVGAGI. Sample: blood, taken from a patient treated with checkpoint blockade. The rearrangement joined TRBV6-5 to TRBJ1-3; no D gene is confidently identified. The receptor comes from a human donor with melanoma. The DNA sequence reads TGTGCCAGCAGTTACCGAGGTTTTGGAAACACCATATATTTT. The encoded protein is CASSYRGFGNTIYF.